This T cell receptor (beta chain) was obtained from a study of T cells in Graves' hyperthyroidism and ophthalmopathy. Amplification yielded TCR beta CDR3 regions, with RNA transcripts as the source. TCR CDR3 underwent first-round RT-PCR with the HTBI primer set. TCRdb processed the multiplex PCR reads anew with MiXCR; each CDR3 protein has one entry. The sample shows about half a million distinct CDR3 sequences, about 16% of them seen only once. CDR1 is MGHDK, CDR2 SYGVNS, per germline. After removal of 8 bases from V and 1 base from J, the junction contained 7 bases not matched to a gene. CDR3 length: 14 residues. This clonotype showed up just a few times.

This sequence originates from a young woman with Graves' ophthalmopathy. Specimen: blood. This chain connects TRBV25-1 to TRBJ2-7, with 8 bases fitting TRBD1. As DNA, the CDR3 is TGTGCCAGCCTAGGGACAGGTTATTCCTACGAGCAGTACTTC. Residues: CASLGTGYSYEQYF.